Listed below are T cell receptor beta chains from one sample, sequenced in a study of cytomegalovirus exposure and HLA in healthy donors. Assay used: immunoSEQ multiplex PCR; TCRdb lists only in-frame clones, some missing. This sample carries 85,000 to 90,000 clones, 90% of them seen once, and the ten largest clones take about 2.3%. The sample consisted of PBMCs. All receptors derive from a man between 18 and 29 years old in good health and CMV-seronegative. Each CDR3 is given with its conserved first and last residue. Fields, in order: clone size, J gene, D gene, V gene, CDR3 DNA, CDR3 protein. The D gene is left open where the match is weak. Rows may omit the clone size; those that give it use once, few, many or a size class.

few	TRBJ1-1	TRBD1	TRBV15	TGTGCCACCAACCTAGGACAGGTGAAGAACACTGAAGCTTTCTTT	CATNLGQVKNTEAFF
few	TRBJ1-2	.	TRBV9	TGTGCCAGCAGCGTATCACCAGGGAATGACTATGGCTACACCTTC	CASSVSPGNDYGYTF
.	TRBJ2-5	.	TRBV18	TGTGCCAGCTCACTGAACGGGGAGACCCAGTACTTC	CASSLNGETQYF
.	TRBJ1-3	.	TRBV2	TGTGCCAGCTTAAACAAAGACAGGCAAGGCGGAAACACCATATATTTT	CASLNKDRQGGNTIYF
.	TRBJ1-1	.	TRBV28	TGTGCCAGCAGTTTAGCAGGTACTGAAGCTTTCTTT	CASSLAGTEAFF
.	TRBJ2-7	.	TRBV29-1	TGCAGCGTTGAGGAGGGACCCTACGAGCAGTACTTC	CSVEEGPYEQYF
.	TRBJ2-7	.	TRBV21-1	TGTGCCAGCAGCCCAACCTACGGGACCGGACTAGCGGGAGGGCCACGACCTATGGAGCAGTACTTC	CASSPTYGTGLAGGPRPMEQYF
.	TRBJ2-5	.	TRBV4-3	TGCGCCAGCAGCCAAGGTGGGGGGGCGGGACAGACCCAGTACTTC	CASSQGGGAGQTQYF
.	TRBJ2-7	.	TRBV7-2	TGTGCCAGCAGCTTAGAATCTATCTCCTACGAGCAGTACTTC	CASSLESISYEQYF
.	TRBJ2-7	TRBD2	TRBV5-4	TGTGCCAGCAGCCCCCGCGGGGGAGGGTTCTACGAGCAGTACTTC	CASSPRGGGFYEQYF
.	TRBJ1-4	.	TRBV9	TGTGCCAGCAGCGTAGCGGGGGGCGGGGAAAAACTGTTTTTT	CASSVAGGGEKLFF
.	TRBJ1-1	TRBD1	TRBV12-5	TGTGCTAGTGGTTTGTCCCTACAGGGGAGCACTGAAGCTTTCTTT	CASGLSLQGSTEAFF
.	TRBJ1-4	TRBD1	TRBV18	TGTGCCAGCTCACTCAACGTAGGACAGGGGACTGAAAAACTGTTTTTT	CASSLNVGQGTEKLFF
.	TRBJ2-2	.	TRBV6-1	TGTGCCAGCAGTGTAGAGTTTCCCGGGGAGCTGTTTTTT	CASSVEFPGELFF
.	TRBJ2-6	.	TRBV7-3	TGTGCCAGCAGCTTAACCTCGCGGAGCTCTGGGGCCAACGTCCTGACTTTC	CASSLTSRSSGANVLTF
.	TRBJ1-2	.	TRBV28	TGTGCCAGCAGTCCCAGGACTAACTATGGCTACACCTTC	CASSPRTNYGYTF
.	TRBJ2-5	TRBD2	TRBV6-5	TGTGCCAGCAGTCGCCGGACTAGCGGCCAAGAGACCCAGTACTTC	CASSRRTSGQETQYF
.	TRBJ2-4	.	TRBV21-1	TGTGCCAGCAGCATGCGGTCAGGGGGACACCTAGCCAAAAACATTCAGTACTTC	CASSMRSGGHLAKNIQYF
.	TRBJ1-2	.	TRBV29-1	TGCAGCGTCGGAGGGTCAGGATATGGCTACACCTTC	CSVGGSGYGYTF
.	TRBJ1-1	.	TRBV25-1	TGTGCCAGCAGTGAGCCGGACAGGAACACTGAAGCTTTCTTT	CASSEPDRNTEAFF
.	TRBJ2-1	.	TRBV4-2	TGTGCCAGCAGCCAAGATGCGGCTAGAAGCTCCTACAATGAGCAGTTCTTC	CASSQDAARSSYNEQFF
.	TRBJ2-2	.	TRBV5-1	TGCGCCAGCAGCACCGGTTCTCACACCGGGGAGCTGTTTTTT	CASSTGSHTGELFF
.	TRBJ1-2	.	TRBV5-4	TGTGCCAGCAGCCCGGGGGGCGCGAACTATGGCTACACCTTC	CASSPGGANYGYTF
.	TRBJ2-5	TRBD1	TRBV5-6	TGTGCCAGCAGCCTTGGGACAGGGGGCGCTTTGGGAGAGACCCAGTACTTC	CASSLGTGGALGETQYF
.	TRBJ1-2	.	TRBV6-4	TGTGCCAGCAGTGACGGAGCGAGCTATGGCTACACCTTC	CASSDGASYGYTF
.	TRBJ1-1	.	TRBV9	TGTGCCAGCAGCGTAGGAACCCTTAGGAACACTGAAGCTTTCTTT	CASSVGTLRNTEAFF
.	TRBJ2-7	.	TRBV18	TGTGCCAGCTCACCACCGGGGCGGAAGGGGGCCTACGAGCAGTACTTC	CASSPPGRKGAYEQYF